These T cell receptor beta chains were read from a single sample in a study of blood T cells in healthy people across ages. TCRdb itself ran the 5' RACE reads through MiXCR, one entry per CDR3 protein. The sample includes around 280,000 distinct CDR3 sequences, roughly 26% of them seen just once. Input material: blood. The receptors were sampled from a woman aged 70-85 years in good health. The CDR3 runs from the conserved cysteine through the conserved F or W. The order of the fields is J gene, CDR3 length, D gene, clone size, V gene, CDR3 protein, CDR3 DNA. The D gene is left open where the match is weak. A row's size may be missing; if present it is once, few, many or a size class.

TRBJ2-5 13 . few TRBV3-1 CASSQDLKTEQYF TGTGCCAGCAGCCAAGATCTTAAGACAGAGCAGTACTTC
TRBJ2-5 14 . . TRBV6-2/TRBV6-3 CASSYPGTLETQYF TGTGCCAGCAGTTACCCCGGGACTTTAGAGACCCAGTACTTC
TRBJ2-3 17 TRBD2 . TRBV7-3 CASSPSGSGGQVDTQYF TGTGCCAGCAGCCCCTCAGGTAGCGGGGGCCAGGTGGATACGCAGTATTTT
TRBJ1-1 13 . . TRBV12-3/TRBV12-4 CASSPRIGREAFF TGTGCCAGCAGCCCGCGCATTGGCCGTGAAGCTTTCTTT
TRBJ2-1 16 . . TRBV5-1 CASSEGRTLFSNEQFF TGCGCCAGCAGCGAGGGGAGGACCCTCTTCAGCAATGAGCAGTTCTTC
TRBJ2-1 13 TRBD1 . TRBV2 CASMADRVNEQFF TGTGCCAGCATGGCGGACAGGGTCAATGAGCAGTTCTTC
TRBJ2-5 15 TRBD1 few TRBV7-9 CASSTRDRVSGTQYF TGTGCCAGCAGCACACGGGACAGGGTTAGTGGGACCCAGTACTTC
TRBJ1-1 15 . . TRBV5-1 CASSLRSRMNTEAFF TGCGCCAGCAGCTTGAGGTCGCGAATGAACACTGAAGCTTTCTTT
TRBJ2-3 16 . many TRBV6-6 CASSSGTQDLTDTQYF TGTGCCAGCAGTTCTGGGACCCAAGATTTGACAGATACGCAGTATTTT
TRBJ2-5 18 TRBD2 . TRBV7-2 CASTLRLAGALLPEAQYF TGTGCCAGCACCTTACGACTAGCGGGAGCCCTACTTCCAGAGGCCCAGTACTTC
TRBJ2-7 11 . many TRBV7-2 CASSLAVEQYF TGTGCCAGCAGCTTAGCGGTCGAGCAGTACTTC
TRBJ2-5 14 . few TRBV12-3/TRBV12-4 CASSGGTPKETQYF TGTGCCAGCAGCGGCGGGACTCCCAAAGAGACCCAGTACTTC
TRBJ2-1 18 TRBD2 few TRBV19 CASSTFYGTSGRGNEQFF TGTGCCAGTAGTACCTTTTACGGGACTAGCGGGAGGGGAAATGAGCAGTTCTTC
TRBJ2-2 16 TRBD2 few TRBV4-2 CASSPGLAGGPGELFF TGTGCCAGCAGCCCCGGACTAGCGGGAGGGCCCGGGGAGCTGTTTTTT
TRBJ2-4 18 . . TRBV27 CASSPLAWPLLAKNIQYF TGTGCCAGCAGCCCCCTAGCGTGGCCGCTTTTAGCCAAAAACATTCAGTACTTC
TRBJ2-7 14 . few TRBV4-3 CASSQGRTLGEQYF TGCGCCAGCAGCCAAGGGAGGACTCTTGGGGAGCAGTACTTC
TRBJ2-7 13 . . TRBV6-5 CASSYGLDYEQYF TGTGCCAGCAGTTACGGGCTAGATTACGAGCAGTACTTC
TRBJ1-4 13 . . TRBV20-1 CSARRGTNEKLFF TGCAGTGCTAGGCGGGGGACTAATGAAAAACTGTTTTTT
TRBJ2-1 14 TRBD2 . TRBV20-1 CSAKTGLVTNEQFF TGCAGTGCCAAAACGGGACTAGTTACGAATGAGCAGTTCTTC
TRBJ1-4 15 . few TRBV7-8 CASSRPRGNAEKLFF TGTGCCAGCAGCCGCCCCAGGGGCAATGCGGAAAAACTGTTTTTT
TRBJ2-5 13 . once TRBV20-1 CSDTGWGQETQYF TGCAGTGATACAGGCTGGGGGCAAGAGACCCAGTACTTC
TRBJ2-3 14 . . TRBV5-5 CASSSAAPTDTQYF TGTGCCAGCAGCTCTGCGGCGCCCACAGATACGCAGTATTTT
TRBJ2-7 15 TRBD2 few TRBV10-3 CAISDLAGAGREQYF TGTGCCATCAGTGATTTAGCGGGAGCGGGTCGGGAGCAGTACTTC
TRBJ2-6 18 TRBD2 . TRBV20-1 CSASRTSGSNSGANVLTF TGCAGTGCCTCTCGGACTAGCGGGAGCAACTCTGGGGCCAACGTCCTGACTTTC
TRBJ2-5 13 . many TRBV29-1 CSVGQGGQETQYF TGCAGCGTTGGGCAGGGTGGGCAAGAGACCCAGTACTTC
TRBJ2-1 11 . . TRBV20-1 CSARPIERTVF TGCAGTGCTAGACCTATAGAGCGTACGGTCTTC
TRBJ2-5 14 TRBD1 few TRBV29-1 CSAPTGGRLETQYF TGCAGCGCACCTACAGGGGGCAGATTGGAGACCCAGTACTTC
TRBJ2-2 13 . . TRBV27 CASSLGFGGELFF TGTGCCAGCAGTCTGGGGTTTGGCGGGGAGCTGTTTTTT
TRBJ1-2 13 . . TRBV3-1 CASSQEAIGSYTF TGTGCCAGCAGCCAAGAGGCCATCGGGAGCTACACCTTC
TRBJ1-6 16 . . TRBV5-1 CASSPDPQGANSPLHF TGCGCCAGCAGCCCAGATCCCCAGGGTGCGAATTCACCCCTCCACTTT
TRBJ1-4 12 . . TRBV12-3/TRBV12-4 CASRRRNEKLFF TGTGCCAGCAGAAGACGAAATGAAAAACTGTTTTTT
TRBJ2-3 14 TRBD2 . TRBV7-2 CASKLAGNTDTQYF TGTGCCAGCAAATTAGCGGGTAACACAGATACGCAGTATTTT
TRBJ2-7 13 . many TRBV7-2 CASSRGTLYEQYF TGTGCCAGCAGCAGAGGGACTTTATACGAGCAGTACTTC
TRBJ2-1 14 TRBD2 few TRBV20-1 CSAGSGSGNNEQFF TGCAGTGCGGGTAGCGGGAGTGGTAACAATGAGCAGTTCTTC
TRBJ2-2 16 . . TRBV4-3 CASSQDGEVGGRELFF TGCGCCAGCAGCCAAGATGGCGAAGTGGGGGGCCGGGAGCTGTTTTTT
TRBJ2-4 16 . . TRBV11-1 CASSPREGRAKNIQYF TGTGCCAGCAGCCCGAGAGAGGGGCGAGCCAAAAACATTCAGTACTTC
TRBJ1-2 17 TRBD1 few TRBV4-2 CASSQVDPDRATYGYTF TGTGCCAGCAGCCAAGTTGATCCGGACAGGGCGACCTATGGCTACACCTTC
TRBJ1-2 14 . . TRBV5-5 CASSPHNTNYGYTF TGTGCCAGCAGCCCCCATAATACAAACTATGGCTACACCTTC
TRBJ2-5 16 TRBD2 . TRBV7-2 CASSVTSGGAWETQYF TGTGCCAGCAGCGTCACTAGCGGGGGGGCGTGGGAGACCCAGTACTTC
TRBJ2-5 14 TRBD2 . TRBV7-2 CASSFGRMQETQYF TGTGCCAGCAGCTTCGGGAGGATGCAAGAGACCCAGTACTTC
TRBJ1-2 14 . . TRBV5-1 CASSLAGDREGYTF TGCGCCAGCAGCCTGGCCGGTGACAGAGAAGGCTACACCTTC
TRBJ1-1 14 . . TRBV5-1 CASSGALGGTEAFF TGCGCCAGCAGCGGGGCCCTTGGGGGCACTGAAGCTTTCTTT
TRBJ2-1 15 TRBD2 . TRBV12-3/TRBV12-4 CASSPLAGEGNEQFF TGTGCCAGCAGCCCTCTAGCGGGAGAAGGCAATGAGCAGTTCTTC
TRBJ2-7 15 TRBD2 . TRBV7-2 CASSLGLADLYEQYF TGTGCCAGCAGCTTAGGACTAGCGGACTTATACGAGCAGTACTTC
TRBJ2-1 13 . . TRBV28 CASSLQVGLRQFF TGTGCCAGCAGTTTACAGGTAGGACTTCGGCAGTTCTTC
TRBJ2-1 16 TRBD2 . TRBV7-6 CASSLPGLAENNEQFF TGTGCCAGCAGCCTACCAGGGCTAGCGGAAAACAATGAGCAGTTCTTC
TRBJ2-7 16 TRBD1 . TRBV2 CASSPLDRGSPYEQYF TGTGCCAGCAGTCCATTGGACAGGGGTAGCCCCTACGAGCAGTACTTC
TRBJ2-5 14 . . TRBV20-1 CSARVYPYQETQYF TGCAGTGCTAGAGTCTATCCTTACCAAGAGACCCAGTACTTC
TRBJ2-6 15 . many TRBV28 CASSLAKAGANVLTF TGTGCCAGCAGTTTAGCAAAGGCTGGGGCCAACGTCCTGACTTTC
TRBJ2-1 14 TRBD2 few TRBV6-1 CASTVAGGFDEQFF TGTGCCAGCACTGTAGCGGGAGGGTTCGATGAGCAGTTCTTC
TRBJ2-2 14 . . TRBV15 CATRGTGNTGELFF TGTGCCACCAGAGGGACGGGAAACACCGGGGAGCTGTTTTTT
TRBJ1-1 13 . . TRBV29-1 CSVSPQGNTEAFF TGCAGCGTCTCCCCCCAGGGGAACACTGAAGCTTTCTTT
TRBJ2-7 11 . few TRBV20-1 CSASTEYEQYF TGCAGTGCTAGTACGGAGTACGAGCAGTACTTC